One sample yielded the 9 T cell receptor beta chains listed below, sequenced in a study of T cells in Graves' hyperthyroidism and ophthalmopathy. The TCR beta CDR3 regions underwent amplification using RNA transcripts as the source. The primer set for the first-round RT-PCR of the TCR CDR3 was HTBI. One entry per CDR3 protein, called by TCRdb with MiXCR from the multiplex PCR reads. The table includes 600,000 to 700,000 distinct CDR3 sequences, roughly 15% detected once. What was sequenced was blood. Receptors were obtained from a woman aged 40 to 50 with Graves' ophthalmopathy.

In this sample, this clonotype turned up many times. The chain uses TRBV6-4 and TRBJ1-5, with D perhaps TRBD1 (5 bases). The CDR3 is 17 amino acids. Germline V gene sequence: CDR1 MRHNA, CDR2 SNTAGT. Trimming pared 5 bases from V and 0 bases from J, leaving 17 bases between. The CDR3 DNA reads TGTGCCAGCAGTTCGACTCCGAGACAGTATAGCAATCAGCCCCAGCATTTT. The encoded protein is CASSSTPRQYSNQPQHF.

This clonotype showed up many times. The V gene is TRBV20-1, the J gene TRBJ2-2; 7 nucleotides agree with TRBD1. The CDR3 totals 15 residues. Per the germline V gene, CDR1 is DFQATT and CDR2 is SNEGSKA (reference sequence). J was trimmed by 4 bases and V by 3 bases; bases with no gene match: 8. The CDR3 reads CSARTGTPITGELFF. The CDR3 DNA sequence: TGCAGTGCTAGGACAGGGACCCCTATCACCGGGGAGCTGTTTTTT.

V is TRBV24-1 and J is TRBJ1-1, with D possibly TRBD1 on 5 matching bases. Per the germline V gene, CDR1 is KGHDR and CDR2 is SFDVKD. The CDR3 loop spans 15 amino acids. Trimming left V 1 base short and J 2 bases short, with 10 bases between. The CDR3 protein is CATSDFRDGNTEAFF. DNA for the CDR3: TGTGCCACCAGTGATTTCCGGGACGGAAACACTGAAGCTTTCTTT.

This clonotype came up many times. This rearrangement joins TRBV2 to TRBJ1-5; D may be TRBD1 (5 bases). Germline V lookup: CDR1 SNHLY, CDR2 FYNNEI. This CDR3 is built from 16 residues. V was shortened by 7 bases and J by 1 base, with 17 bases between the two germline ends. The CDR3 sequence is CASTLEGPLSNQPQHF. The DNA for the CDR3 is TGTGCCAGCACTCTTGAGGGACCCCTAAGCAATCAGCCCCAGCATTTT.

This clonotype showed up many times. The chain recombines TRBV28 with TRBJ2-7; TRBD1 is a possible D gene (6 bases). Trimming removed 4 bases at V and 3 bases at J, with 10 bases between. Looked up from germline, CDR1 is MDHEN and CDR2 is SYDVKM. The CDR3 consists of 13 residues. CDR3 in amino acids: CASSWEQGYEQYF. Here the CDR3 DNA reads TGTGCCAGCAGTTGGGAACAGGGCTACGAGCAGTACTTC.

In this sample, this clonotype turned up many times. This chain uses TRBV27 with TRBJ2-7, with 7 bases identical to TRBD2. Germline V CDR1 and CDR2: MNHEY, SMNVEV (reference sequence). V lost 6 bases, J lost 3 bases, and 11 bases stayed unmatched. The CDR3 is 15 amino acids. CDR3 in amino acids: CASRPGGGPFYEQYF. The CDR3 bases are TGTGCCAGCAGGCCCGGGGGAGGGCCTTTCTACGAGCAGTACTTC.

This clonotype was detected many times. The DNA for the CDR3 is TGTGCCAGCAGCAAGGTGCTAGGGCAAGAGACCCAGTACTTC. Its protein is CASSKVLGQETQYF. The chain carries TRBV12-3 or TRBV12-4 and TRBJ2-5, with no clear D. Trimming took off 6 bases at V and 2 bases at J, with 13 bases between the two ends. The CDR3 consists of 14 residues.

This clonotype was counted a few times. The chain employs TRBV2 and TRBJ2-5, with 15 bases identical to TRBD2. The CDR3 contains 17 residues. J lost 7 bases, V lost 5 bases, and 11 bases had no gene match. Germline V gene sequence: CDR1 SNHLY, CDR2 FYNNEI. This CDR3 reads CASSQQGLAGGPGTQYF. The DNA for the CDR3 is TGTGCCAGCAGTCAGCAGGGACTAGCGGGAGGACCCGGGACCCAGTACTTC. The full variable domain, rest sourced from reference TRBV2 and TRBJ2-5, is EPEVTQTPSHQVTQMGQEVILRCVPISNHLYFYWYRQILGQKVEFLVSFYNNEISEKSEIFDDQFSVERPDGSNFTLKIRSTKLEDSAMYFCASSQQGLAGGPGTQYFGPGTRLLVL.

This clonotype was detected ten times or more. The chain uses TRBV3-1 and TRBJ2-7; possibly TRBD1 for D (5 bases). Deletions cut 4 bases from V and 3 bases from J, with 16 bases between. The CDR3 runs 15 residues. The germline V gene encodes CDR1 LGHDT and CDR2 YNNKEL (reference sequence). Written as DNA, the CDR3 is TGTGCCAGCAGCCCAGCCCAGGGAAGAGGCTACGAGCAGTACTTC. The encoded protein is CASSPAQGRGYEQYF.